This T cell receptor (beta chain) is from a study of graft-versus-host responses after intestinal transplantation. At the level of the study: Transplantation in recipients was multivisceral, liver-intestinal, or isolated intestinal.

Worth noting for this clone: Its antigen remains unidentified.

Produced via immunoSEQ multiplex PCR; TCRdb's table is partial and in-frame only. The repertoire consists of some 120,000 clones, with approximately 94% occurring once and the leading ten covering 0.23%. V dropped 5 bases and J dropped 0 bases, with 11 bases sitting between them. This CDR3 contains 15 residues. Germline CDR1 MDHEN, CDR2 SYDVKM. The chain links TRBV28 to TRBJ1-5, with D unclear. The sequencing used unstimulated CD4+ T cells sorted from spleen or lymph node cells, collected before transplant. The TCR comes from a human donor who was the organ donor for an intestinal transplant. In DNA, the CDR3 is TGTGCCAGCAGTCTACGGGAATATAGCAATCAGCCCCAGCATTTT. Its protein is CASSLREYSNQPQHF.